The clone carrying this TCR beta chain occurred once. The data belong to a study of shared T cell receptors in the human thymus. The assay was immunoSEQ multiplex PCR, and TCRdb's table has in-frame clones only and misses some. The sample includes 600,000 to 900,000 clones, 70% to 90% of them seen just once. The CDR3 has 18 residues. V was pared by 4 bases and J by 7 bases, with 25 bases between. Germline lookup yields CDR1 SGHVS and CDR2 FQNEAQ. These same records also appear under a second study, on human thymus T cells.

Sequences were obtained from thymocytes. The chain uses TRBV7-8 and TRBJ1-4; maybe TRBD1 (6 bases). The sequence derives from a girl in the first two years of life with a congenital heart defect. This chain's CDR3 is CASSSSSLRTVYPEKLFF. CDR3 sequence (DNA): TGTGCCAGCAGCTCATCCTCTTTGAGGACAGTCTATCCTGAAAAACTGTTTTTT.